The entry below describes one TCR beta chain. The germline V gene encodes CDR1 MNHNS and CDR2 SASEGT. V lost 4 bases to trimming and J lost 5 bases, with 10 bases between them. The CDR3 is made up of 13 amino acids. The entry originates in a study of T cell changes during pregnancy in multiple sclerosis. Using immunoSEQ multiplex PCR, the repertoire was profiled, and TCRdb retains in-frame clones only, with some absent. The data contain roughly 76,000 clones, 85% to 95% of them singletons. Sample: CD4+ T cells from peripheral blood mononuclear cells, taken after pregnancy. The source is a female donor with multiple sclerosis, enrolled in a pregnancy study. The chain employs TRBV6-1 and TRBJ2-3; possibly TRBD2 for D (5 bases). CDR3 sequence reads: CASSARGRDTQYF. CDR3 coding DNA: TGTGCCAGCAGTGCGAGAGGGAGAGATACGCAGTATTTT.